These 24 T cell receptor beta chains originate from one sample sequenced in a study of shared clonotypes between healthy human individuals (dated by TCRdb to the early 2020s). Library prep was done by the immunoSEQ multiplex PCR assay. TCRdb limited this immuneACCESS table to in-frame rearrangements with V and J called. A share of clones is missing; checked studies link under half to unresolved V genes, and the rest is unexplained. This sample holds under 850,000 clones; just under 75% were observed only once. The leading ten clones occupy approximately 2% of the sample. The sequencing sample was made of memory CD4+ T cells sorted from blood. The cell subset or site label corresponds to: CD45RA-negative fraction. The receptors originated from a woman aged 25 to 39 in good health.

The rearrangement joins TRBV12-5 to TRBJ2-3; 8 positions agree with TRBD2. Per the germline V gene, CDR1 is LGHNT and CDR2 is FRNRAP. CDR3 length equals 16 residues. The V gene end was trimmed by 7 bases and the J gene end by 3 bases; junction bases not matched to a gene: 12. For the CDR3, the DNA is TGTGCTAGTGCAAGCGGGGGTAAGGGGCTGACAGATACGCAGTATTTT. It is translated as CASASGGKGLTDTQYF.

The chain is built from TRBV2 and TRBJ2-5; TRBD1 matches 9 bases. The DNA end is more similar to TRBJ2-7, so the J call may be wrong. The length of the CDR3 is 15 residues. The germline gives CDR1 SNHLY, CDR2 FYNNEI. The CDR3 DNA is TGTGCCAGCAGTGCCCGGGACAGGGCTTTAGACGAGCAGTACTTC. This encodes CASSARDRALDEQYF.

This clone was observed a single time. The chain links TRBV5-6 to TRBJ2-7; perhaps TRBD1 as D (5 bases). The CDR3 has 16 amino acids. CDR1 and CDR2 from the germline V gene are SGHDT and YYEEEE. The V gene lost 1 base and the J gene lost 5 bases, with 19 bases spanning the gap. CDR3 amino acids: CASSLWFSRVGHEQYF. CDR3 nucleotide sequence: TGTGCCAGCAGCTTGTGGTTTTCCAGGGTCGGCCACGAGCAGTACTTC. The full variable domain, its missing parts supplied by reference TRBV5-6 and TRBJ2-7, is DAGVTQSPTHLIKTRGQQVTLRCSPKSGHDTVSWYQQALGQGPQFIFQYYEEEERQRGNFPDRFSGHQFPNYSSELNVNALLLGDSALYLCASSLWFSRVGHEQYFGPGTRLTVT.

The chain recombines TRBV5-1 with TRBJ2-1; the D gene could be TRBD1 or TRBD2 (7 bases each). The V and J ends lost 4 bases and 7 bases respectively, with 15 bases between them. The CDR3 has 14 residues. Germline lookup yields CDR1 SGHRS and CDR2 YFSETQ. The CDR3 DNA is TGCGCCAGCAGCCGGGAGGCCAGGGGGAATGAGCAGTTCTTC. Translating gives CASSREARGNEQFF. Full variable domain (outside the CDR3, taken from reference TRBV5-1 and TRBJ2-1): KAGVTQTPRYLIKTRGQQVTLSCSPISGHRSVSWYQQTPGQGLQFLFEYFSETQRNKGNFPGRFSGRQFSNSRSEMNVSTLELGDSALYLCASSREARGNEQFFGPGTRLTVL.

The table lists this clone with many counts. This chain links TRBV30 with TRBJ1-5; D is possibly TRBD1 (5 bases). The V end was cut by 1 base, the J end by 6 bases, with 10 bases between. This CDR3 is 13 amino acids long. Germline CDR1 reads GTSNPN; CDR2 reads SVGIG (reference sequence). Written as DNA, the CDR3 is TGTGCCTGGAGTGCAGGGTTGGGTCAGCCCCAGCATTTT. Amino acid sequence: CAWSAGLGQPQHF.

Note on this clone: One junction end does not reproduce the germline sequence, and a read error may be involved. The genes are TRBV11-2 and TRBJ2-7, with D unresolved. This CDR3 comprises 15 residues. Germline V gene lookup returns CDR1 SGHAT and CDR2 FQNNGV. The CDR3 DNA reads TGTGCCAGCAGCATAGAAGCCTCCCATTCCTACGAGCAGTGCTTC. This codes for CASSIEASHSYEQCF.

This clone was detected only once. The chain uses TRBV28 and TRBJ1-4; tentative D call: TRBD1 (5 bases). This CDR3 has 13 amino acids. Trimming removed 5 bases at V and 6 bases at J, with 10 bases between. Germline V gene lookup returns CDR1 MDHEN and CDR2 SYDVKM. The chain's CDR3 is CASSPRGDEKLFF. The CDR3 coding sequence is TGTGCCAGCAGTCCCCGGGGGGATGAAAAACTGTTTTTT. Together with reference TRBV28 and TRBJ1-4, the CDR3 gives the full variable domain: DVKVTQSSRYLVKRTGEKVFLECVQDMDHENMFWYRQDPGLGLRLIYFSYDVKMKEKGDIPEGYSVSREKKERFSLILESASTNQTSMYLCASSPRGDEKLFFGSGTQLSVL.

The gene calls are TRBV10-1 and TRBJ2-1, with D perhaps TRBD2 (6 bases). CDR3 length equals 15 residues. Trimming took off 6 bases at V and 1 base at J, with 13 bases between the two ends. The germline CDR1 and CDR2 sequences are WNHNN and SYGVQD (reference sequence). In DNA, the CDR3 is TGCGCCAGCAGCGGGGGATGCCAGTCCTACAATGAGCAGTTCTTC. Translated: CASSGGCQSYNEQFF.

V is TRBV5-1 and J is TRBJ2-6; possible D gene TRBD1, 5 bases. V was shortened by 4 bases and J by 3 bases, with 8 bases between the two germline ends. CDR1 and CDR2 from the germline V gene are SGHRS and YFSETQ. This CDR3 has 14 residues. The CDR3 nucleotides read TGCGCCAGCAGCCTGGACATTGGGGCCAACGTCCTGACTTTC. Translating gives CASSLDIGANVLTF. Together with reference TRBV5-1 and TRBJ2-6, the CDR3 gives the full variable domain: KAGVTQTPRYLIKTRGQQVTLSCSPISGHRSVSWYQQTPGQGLQFLFEYFSETQRNKGNFPGRFSGRQFSNSRSEMNVSTLELGDSALYLCASSLDIGANVLTFGAGSRLTVL.

The gene calls are TRBV7-8 and TRBJ1-3; D remains ambiguous. The CDR3 spans 16 residues. The V gene lost 2 bases and the J gene lost 0 bases, with 11 bases spanning the gap. Germline V gives CDR1 SGHVS, CDR2 FQNEAQ. Here the CDR3 reads CASSLLTVSSGNTIYF. The CDR3 region has the DNA TGTGCCAGCAGCTTATTAACTGTGTCCTCTGGAAACACCATATATTTT.

This clone came up a few times. CDR3 region: CASKPTHIRQETQYF. The CDR3 region has the DNA TGTGCCAGCAAACCCACCCACATACGGCAAGAGACCCAGTACTTC. The rearrangement joins TRBV19 to TRBJ2-5; no clear D gene. V was trimmed by 9 bases and J by 2 bases, leaving 19 bases between them. There are 15 residues in the CDR3. The V gene's germline CDR1 is LNHDA and CDR2 SQIVND (reference sequence).

The chain joins TRBV14 to TRBJ2-1; 11 positions match TRBD2. The germline V gene encodes CDR1 SGHDN and CDR2 FVKESK. The V and J ends lost 1 base and 0 bases, in that order; junction bases with no gene match: 5. CDR3 size: 18 residues. The CDR3, as DNA: TGTGCCAGCAGCCAAGGACTAGCGGGATTCATCTCCTACAATGAGCAGTTCTTC. Translation: CASSQGLAGFISYNEQFF.

The J gene is TRBJ2-3, the V gene TRBV7-3; 7 bases match TRBD2. This CDR3 is 16 amino acids long. CDR1 and CDR2 (germline): SGHTA, FQGTGA. After removal of 2 bases from V and 4 bases from J, the junction contained 9 bases not matched to a gene. The CDR3 here is CASSLGTAGAADTQYF. The CDR3 region has the DNA TGTGCCAGCAGCTTAGGGACGGCGGGAGCGGCAGATACGCAGTATTTT.

V usage is TRBV10-2 and J usage is TRBJ2-1; D gene ambiguous. This CDR3 is 14 amino acids long. V shed 1 base and J shed 6 bases, with 10 bases lying between them. The germline gives CDR1 WSHSY, CDR2 SAAADI. The CDR3 protein is CASSEWGTTNEQFF. The CDR3, as DNA: TGCGCCAGCAGTGAGTGGGGTACAACCAATGAGCAGTTCTTC.

The rearrangement uses TRBV6-1 and TRBJ2-1; 13 nucleotides align to TRBD2. This CDR3 contains 15 residues. The germline V gene has CDR1 MNHNS and CDR2 SASEGT. Germline trimming cut 5 bases from V and 6 bases from J; bases unmatched to any gene: 4. The CDR3: CASSWTSGSTNEQFF. The CDR3 DNA reads as TGTGCCAGCAGTTGGACTAGCGGGAGCACCAATGAGCAGTTCTTC.

This chain uses TRBV5-4 with TRBJ2-7, with 8 bases that match TRBD1. The V gene end was trimmed by 2 bases and the J gene end by 4 bases; junction bases not matched to a gene: 5. The CDR3 is 14 residues long. Germline assignment: CDR1 SGHNT and CDR2 YYREEE (reference sequence). The CDR3, as DNA: TGTGCCAGCAGCTTCGGACAGGGTCGGTACGAGCAGTACTTC. Protein: CASSFGQGRYEQYF.

V gene TRBV25-1 combines with J gene TRBJ2-7; unclear D gene. V gave up 4 bases and J gave up 0 bases, with 10 bases separating them. Germline CDR1 MGHDK, CDR2 SYGVNS. This CDR3 has 14 residues. CDR3 in amino acids: CASSVRPDSYEQYF. CDR3 bases: TGTGCCAGCAGTGTGAGACCGGACTCCTACGAGCAGTACTTC.

The chain links TRBV9 to TRBJ1-5, with D perhaps matching TRBD1 (6 bases). The CDR3 covers 15 residues. Trimming pared 3 bases from V and 0 bases from J, leaving 10 bases between. CDR1 is SGDLS, CDR2 YYNGEE, per germline. The CDR3, as DNA: TGTGCCAGCAGCGCCGGACAGAATAGCAATCAGCCCCAGCATTTT. Translation: CASSAGQNSNQPQHF.

The chain has TRBV28 and TRBJ2-3, with 12 bases that match TRBD2. Trimming at V came to 6 bases and at J to 9 bases, leaving 7 bases not matched to a gene. The germline CDR1 and CDR2 sequences are MDHEN and SYDVKM. The CDR3 spans 14 residues. CDR3 loop: CASSLAGGARTQYF. DNA of the CDR3: TGTGCCAGCAGCCTAGCGGGAGGGGCACGAACGCAGTATTTT.

The chain recombines TRBV18 with TRBJ2-3; D not certain. The germline gives CDR1 KGHSH, CDR2 LQKENI. This CDR3 comprises 14 residues. V lost 2 bases, J lost 2 bases, and 8 bases lay in between. The CDR3 coding sequence is TGTGCCAGCTCACCATCCCCGCACACAGATACGCAGTATTTT. It translates to CASSPSPHTDTQYF.

The chain has TRBV15 and TRBJ2-3, with 11 bases that match TRBD2. From germline, CDR1 is LNHNV and CDR2 YYDKDF (reference sequence). CDR3 length: 16 amino acids. Losses at the gene ends were 2 bases for V and 6 bases for J; bases not matched to a gene: 7. DNA of the CDR3: TGTGCCACCAGCAGAAAACTAGCGGGAGTCACCGATACGCAGTATTTT. This translates into CATSRKLAGVTDTQYF.

V usage is TRBV5-4 and J usage is TRBJ2-3; TRBD2 aligns across 12 bases. The CDR3 is made up of 16 amino acids. Trimming cost V 3 bases and J 6 bases; bases outside gene matches: 8. Germline V gene data show CDR1 as SGHNT and CDR2 as YYREEE (reference sequence). CDR3 in amino acids: CASSSRTSGIFDTQYF. In DNA form, the CDR3 reads TGTGCCAGCAGCTCTCGGACTAGCGGGATTTTCGATACGCAGTATTTT.

This chain uses TRBV6-5 with TRBJ1-1, with no clear D. The CDR3 covers 15 residues. The V gene lost 6 bases and the J gene lost 1 base, with 15 bases spanning the gap. Germline lookup yields CDR1 MNHEY and CDR2 SVGAGI. CDR3 DNA sequence: TGTGCCAGCAGCCTACTTTCGGAGTCGAACACTGAAGCTTTCTTT. It codes for CASSLLSESNTEAFF.

The V call is TRBV10-3, the J call TRBJ1-2; TRBD1 might be the D (6 bases). CDR3 length equals 15 residues. Trimming took 7 bases from V and 2 from J, leaving 17 bases between them. Germline lookup yields CDR1 ENHRY and CDR2 SYGVKD. The CDR3 reads CAITPSDSTNYGYTF. In DNA form, the CDR3 reads TGTGCCATCACGCCCTCGGACAGCACCAACTATGGCTACACCTTC.